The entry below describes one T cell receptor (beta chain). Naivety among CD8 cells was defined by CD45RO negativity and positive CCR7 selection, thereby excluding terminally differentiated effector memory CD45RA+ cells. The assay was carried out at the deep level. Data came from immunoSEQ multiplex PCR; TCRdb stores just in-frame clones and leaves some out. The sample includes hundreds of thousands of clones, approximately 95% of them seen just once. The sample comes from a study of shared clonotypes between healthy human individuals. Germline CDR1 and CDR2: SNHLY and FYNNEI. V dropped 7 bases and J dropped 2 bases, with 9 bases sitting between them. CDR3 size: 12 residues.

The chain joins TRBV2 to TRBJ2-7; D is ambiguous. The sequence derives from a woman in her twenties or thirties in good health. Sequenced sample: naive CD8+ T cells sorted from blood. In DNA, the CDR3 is TGTGCCAGCACAGCACCTACCTACGAGCAGTACTTC. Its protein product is CASTAPTYEQYF.